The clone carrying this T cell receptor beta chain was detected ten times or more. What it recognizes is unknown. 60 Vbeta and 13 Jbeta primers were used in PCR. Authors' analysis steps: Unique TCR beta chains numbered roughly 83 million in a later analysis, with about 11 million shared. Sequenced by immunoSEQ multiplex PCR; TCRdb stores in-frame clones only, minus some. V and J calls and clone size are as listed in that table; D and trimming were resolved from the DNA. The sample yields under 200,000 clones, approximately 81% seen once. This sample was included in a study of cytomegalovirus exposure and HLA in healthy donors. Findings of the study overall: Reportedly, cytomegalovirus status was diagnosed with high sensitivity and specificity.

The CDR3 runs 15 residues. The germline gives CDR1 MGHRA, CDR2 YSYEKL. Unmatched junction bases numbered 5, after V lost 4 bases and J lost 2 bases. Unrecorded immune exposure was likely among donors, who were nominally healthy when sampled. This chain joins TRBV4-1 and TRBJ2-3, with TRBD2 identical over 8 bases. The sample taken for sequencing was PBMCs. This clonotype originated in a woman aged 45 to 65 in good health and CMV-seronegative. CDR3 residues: CASSPIGLATDTQYF. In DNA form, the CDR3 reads TGCGCCAGCAGCCCTATAGGACTAGCCACAGATACGCAGTATTTT.